Listed here are 9 T cell receptor beta chains from one sample, sequenced in a study of blood T cell repertoires in COVID-19. Clones were sequenced by immunoSEQ multiplex PCR, and TCRdb holds only the in-frame ones, with some missing. The sample contains about 210,000 clones, around 80% of which appear only once. The material sequenced was peripheral blood. These receptor sequences come from a human donor in a cohort sampled during active COVID-19.

The V and J genes are TRBV28 and TRBJ2-1, with TRBD2 identical over 12 bases. CDR1 and CDR2 (germline): MDHEN, SYDVKM. The CDR3 is 16 residues long. The trim removed 4 bases at V and 7 bases at J, leaving 8 bases unmatched. This CDR3 reads CASSSRLAGAGNEQFF. Here the CDR3 DNA reads TGTGCCAGCAGTTCCCGACTAGCGGGAGCAGGAAATGAGCAGTTCTTC.

The V call is TRBV28, the J call TRBJ1-4; TRBD1 is a possible D gene (6 bases). Trimming took off 3 bases at V and 4 bases at J, with 12 bases between the two ends. This CDR3 comprises 15 residues. In germline, CDR1 is MDHEN, CDR2 SYDVKM. The CDR3 here is CASSLPDRYNEKLFF. CDR3 bases: TGTGCCAGCAGTTTGCCCGACAGGTATAATGAAAAACTGTTTTTT. Variable domain in full (rest from reference TRBV28 and TRBJ1-4): DVKVTQSSRYLVKRTGEKVFLECVQDMDHENMFWYRQDPGLGLRLIYFSYDVKMKEKGDIPEGYSVSREKKERFSLILESASTNQTSMYLCASSLPDRYNEKLFFGSGTQLSVL.

This clone was found once. The chain combines TRBV15 with TRBJ2-1; D unresolved. The CDR3 has 11 residues. Trimming took off 0 bases at V and 9 bases at J, with 3 bases between the two ends. Germline V gene data show CDR1 as LNHNV and CDR2 as YYDKDF (reference sequence). The CDR3 nucleotides are TGTGCCACCAGCAGAGATCTTGAGCAGTTCTTC. Encoded protein: CATSRDLEQFF.

This chain connects TRBV7-9 to TRBJ2-1; maybe TRBD2 (5 bases). This CDR3 is built from 12 residues. Germline V gene lookup returns CDR1 SEHNR and CDR2 FQNEAQ (reference sequence). Trimming cost V 11 bases and J 0 bases, with 8 bases left between them. CDR3 residues: CAPEGSYNEQFF. DNA for the CDR3: TGTGCCCCAGAGGGCTCCTACAATGAGCAGTTCTTC.

Regarding this clone: Other DNA sequences in this sample translate to the same CDR3. The V gene is TRBV3-1 (or the pseudogene TRBV3-2), the J gene TRBJ1-5; no reliable D call. CDR1 and CDR2 from the germline V gene are LGHDT and YNNKEL (reference sequence). The V and J ends lost 0 bases and 5 bases respectively, with 5 bases between them. The CDR3 extends over 13 amino acids. The CDR3 sequence: CASSQDRDQPQHF. CDR3 bases: TGTGCCAGCAGCCAAGACCGGGATCAGCCCCAGCATTTT.

The count of this clone is one. J is TRBJ2-1 and V is TRBV5-1, with 9 bases fitting TRBD2. The CDR3 sequence is 15 residues long. With V trimmed by 3 bases and J by 3 bases, 4 bases remained unmatched. Germline V gene lookup returns CDR1 SGHRS and CDR2 YFSETQ. CDR3 DNA sequence: TGCGCCAGCAGCTCTAGCGGGAATGACTACAATGAGCAGTTCTTC. It specifies CASSSSGNDYNEQFF.

The chain links TRBV5-1 to TRBJ2-1, with 9 bases lining up with TRBD2. Trimming took 0 bases from V and 5 from J; bases not matched to a gene: 3. The CDR3 extends over 15 amino acids. CDR1 and CDR2 from the germline V gene are SGHRS and YFSETQ. The CDR3 loop reads CASSLEREVNNEQFF. The DNA of the CDR3 is TGCGCCAGCAGCTTGGAGCGGGAGGTTAACAATGAGCAGTTCTTC.

The J gene is TRBJ2-1, the V gene TRBV7-9; D is uncertain. There are 11 residues in the CDR3. Germline assignment: CDR1 SEHNR and CDR2 FQNEAQ (reference sequence). V was shortened by 3 bases and J by 11 bases, with 8 bases between the two germline ends. CDR3 DNA: TGTGCCAGCAGCTTTGGGCGTAAGCAGTTCTTC. Translating gives CASSFGRKQFF.

This clone was found a few times. The chain recombines TRBV10-3 with TRBJ1-3; no firm D call. This CDR3 is 14 amino acids long. Trimming left V 3 bases short and J 8 bases short, with 14 bases between. Germline V CDR1 and CDR2: ENHRY, SYGVKD. The CDR3 nucleotides read TGTGCCATCAGTGAAGTAGCACTCCTAGACACCATATATTTT. Residues: CAISEVALLDTIYF.